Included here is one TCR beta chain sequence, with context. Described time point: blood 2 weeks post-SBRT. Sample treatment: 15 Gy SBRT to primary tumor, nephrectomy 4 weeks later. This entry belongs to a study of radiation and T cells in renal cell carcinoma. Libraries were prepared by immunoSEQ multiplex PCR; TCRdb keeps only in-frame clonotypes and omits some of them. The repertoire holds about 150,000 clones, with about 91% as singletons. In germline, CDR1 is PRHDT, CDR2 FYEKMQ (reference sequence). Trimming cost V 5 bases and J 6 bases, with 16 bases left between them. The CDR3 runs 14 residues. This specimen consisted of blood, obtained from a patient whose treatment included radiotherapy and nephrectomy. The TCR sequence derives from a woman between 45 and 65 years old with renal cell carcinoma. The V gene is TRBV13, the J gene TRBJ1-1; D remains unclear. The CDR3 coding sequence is TGTGCCAGCAGCATCGAGAGCCGCGGGCCTGAAGCTTTCTTT. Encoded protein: CASSIESRGPEAFF.